One and the same sample provided the 21 T cell receptor beta chains below, sequenced in a study of cytomegalovirus exposure and HLA in healthy donors. A multiplex PCR was run with 60 Vbeta primers and 13 Jbeta primers. Measured with immunoSEQ multiplex PCR; TCRdb has only the in-frame clones, and not every one. The data contain some 130,000 clones, around three fifths of them singletons. Sequences were obtained from PBMCs. These receptor sequences come from a woman aged 40 to 50 in good health and CMV-seronegative.

The chain employs TRBV28 and TRBJ1-2; 8 positions match TRBD1. The CDR3 runs to 17 residues. The germline V gene encodes CDR1 MDHEN and CDR2 SYDVKM. V trimming: 5 bases; J trimming: 1 base; junction bases outside the gene matches: 12. Written as DNA, the CDR3 is TGTGCCAGCAGTCCCCCTCCCGGACAGGGACTTAACTATGGCTACACCTTC. It translates to CASSPPPGQGLNYGYTF.

The CDR3 loop reads CASSTEQGANYGYTF. The CDR3 DNA follows: TGTGCCAGCAGCACCGAACAGGGAGCTAACTATGGCTACACCTTC. The chain carries TRBV9 and TRBJ1-2; D perhaps matches TRBD1 (6 bases). This CDR3 region has 15 residues. Trimming removed 4 bases at V and 0 bases at J, with 13 bases between. The germline V gene encodes CDR1 SGDLS and CDR2 YYNGEE.

This chain connects TRBV4-1 to TRBJ2-1, with 7 bases lining up with TRBD1. V dropped 4 bases and J dropped 4; count of bases not matched to a gene: 7. CDR3 size: 15 residues. Germline CDR1 MGHRA, CDR2 YSYEKL. The CDR3 bases are TGCGCCAGCAGCCCATCGGGACAGAAGTACAATGAGCAGTTCTTC. It yields the protein CASSPSGQKYNEQFF.

The chain joins TRBV7-3 to TRBJ2-6; TRBD1 matches at 10 bases. Germline loops: CDR1 SGHTA, CDR2 FQGTGA. Trimming took 1 base from V and 4 from J; bases not matched to a gene: 4. CDR3 length: 17 residues. This CDR3 reads CASSLKGTGEGANVLTF. The CDR3 nucleotides are TGTGCCAGCAGCTTAAAAGGGACAGGGGAAGGGGCCAACGTCCTGACTTTC.

This chain uses TRBV9 with TRBJ2-1, with a possible D match to TRBD1 (6 bases). Germline assignment: CDR1 SGDLS and CDR2 YYNGEE. The CDR3 has 16 residues. Trimming pared 0 bases from V and 6 bases from J, leaving 16 bases between. For the CDR3, the DNA is TGTGCCAGCAGCGTAGTTTCTCGGACAGTTTTCAATGAGCAGTTCTTC. This gives the protein CASSVVSRTVFNEQFF.

J is TRBJ2-7 and V is TRBV4-1; TRBD2 matches 9 bases. The trim removed 0 bases at V and 1 base at J, leaving 4 bases unmatched. Looked up from germline, CDR1 is MGHRA and CDR2 is YSYEKL. This CDR3 is 16 amino acids long. CDR3 protein: CASSQDPAGGSYEQYF. Here the CDR3 DNA reads TGCGCCAGCAGCCAAGACCCAGCGGGGGGTTCCTACGAGCAGTACTTC.

The rearrangement joins TRBV19 to TRBJ2-7; 8 nucleotides align to TRBD1. The junction had 5 bases not matched to a gene; V was cut back by 3 bases and J by 4 bases. There are 14 residues in the CDR3. Germline V gene lookup returns CDR1 LNHDA and CDR2 SQIVND (reference sequence). CDR3 protein: CASSIGTGRYEQYF. The CDR3 DNA reads as TGTGCCAGTAGTATCGGGACAGGAAGATACGAGCAGTACTTC. Using reference TRBV19 and TRBJ2-7 for the parts outside the CDR3, the full variable domain is DGGITQSPKYLFRKEGQNVTLSCEQNLNHDAMYWYRQDPGQGLRLIYYSQIVNDFQKGDIAEGYSVSREKKESFPLTVTSAQKNPTAFYLCASSIGTGRYEQYFGPGTRLTVT.

The gene calls are TRBV10-3 and TRBJ2-5, with D perhaps TRBD1 (7 bases). CDR3 length equals 15 residues. Per the germline V gene, CDR1 is ENHRY and CDR2 is SYGVKD. V was trimmed by 4 bases and J by 1 base, leaving 13 bases between them. DNA for the CDR3: TGTGCCATCAGTGGACGCGGGGACAGCCAAGAGACCCAGTACTTC. This codes for CAISGRGDSQETQYF.

This CDR3 reads CAISEPDRVQHF. The CDR3 bases are TGTGCCATCAGTGAGCCCGACAGGGTTCAACATTTT. This rearrangement joins TRBV10-3 to TRBJ1-5; 7 nucleotides line up with TRBD1. Germline CDR1 reads ENHRY; CDR2 reads SYGVKD. The CDR3 is 12 amino acids. Unmatched junction bases numbered 8, after V lost 2 bases and J lost 16 bases.

The chain has TRBV6-1 and TRBJ1-2; D is uncertain. The CDR3 runs to 12 residues. Per the germline V gene, CDR1 is MNHNS and CDR2 is SASEGT. Between the trimmed V and J ends, which lost 2 bases and 2 bases, there was a span of 3 bases. In nucleotides, the CDR3 is TGTGCCAGCAGTGAACAGAACTATGGCTACACCTTC. Translation: CASSEQNYGYTF.

This chain uses TRBV7-2 with TRBJ2-3, with 8 bases fitting TRBD2. J gave up 4 bases and V 5 bases, and 5 bases lay outside the gene matches. CDR3 length equals 14 residues. Germline values: CDR1 SGHTA, CDR2 FQGNSA. The DNA of the CDR3 is TGTGCCAGCAGCCCGGTAGCGGGGTCAGATACGCAGTATTTT. Encoded protein: CASSPVAGSDTQYF.

The V gene is TRBV5-1, the J gene TRBJ2-2; a weak D match, TRBD2 (5 bases). Trimming removed 10 bases at V and 2 bases at J, with 21 bases between. The CDR3 length is 16 residues. Germline lookup yields CDR1 SGHRS and CDR2 YFSETQ. CDR3 in DNA: TGCGCCGGAAACAGCGTCGGGAACCTCAACACCGGGGAGCTGTTTTTT. This encodes CAGNSVGNLNTGELFF. The whole variable domain, filled in from reference TRBV5-1 and TRBJ2-2, reads KAGVTQTPRYLIKTRGQQVTLSCSPISGHRSVSWYQQTPGQGLQFLFEYFSETQRNKGNFPGRFSGRQFSNSRSEMNVSTLELGDSALYLCAGNSVGNLNTGELFFGEGSRLTVL.

The chain is built from TRBV7-7 and TRBJ2-7; maybe TRBD1 (6 bases). The CDR3 has 15 amino acids. Trimming shortened V by 3 bases and J by 5 bases, and 17 bases separated the two germline ends. Germline loops: CDR1 SSHAT, CDR2 FNYEAQ (reference sequence). The CDR3 spells CASSLGTGTTDEQYF. The CDR3 bases are TGTGCCAGCAGCTTGGGAACCGGGACAACCGACGAGCAGTACTTC.

The chain has TRBV18 and TRBJ1-1; no definite D call. V lost 3 bases and J 1 base, leaving 6 bases between the germline ends. From germline, CDR1 is KGHSH and CDR2 LQKENI. This CDR3 contains 13 residues. The CDR3 sequence is CASSPLRNTEAFF. As DNA, the CDR3 is TGTGCCAGCTCACCTCTTAGGAACACTGAAGCTTTCTTT. The full variable domain, with the rest looked up from reference TRBV18 and TRBJ1-1, is NAGVMQNPRHLVRRRGQEARLRCSPMKGHSHVYWYRQLPEEGLKFMVYLQKENIIDESGMPKERFSAEFPKEGPSILRIQQVVRGDSAAYFCASSPLRNTEAFFGQGTRLTVV.

J is TRBJ2-5 and V is TRBV14; 8 bases are a match to TRBD1. J lost 4 bases, V lost 1 base, and 5 bases had no gene match. The CDR3 runs to 15 residues. CDR1 and CDR2 from the germline V gene are SGHDN and FVKESK. CDR3: CASSQVQGAGETQYF. The DNA for the CDR3 is TGTGCCAGCAGCCAAGTGCAGGGGGCCGGAGAGACCCAGTACTTC.

Here the CDR3 reads CASSGGGSYNEQFF. The CDR3 nucleotides are TGTGCCAGCAGCGGGGGGGGGAGTTACAATGAGCAGTTCTTC. The V call is TRBV7-2, the J call TRBJ2-1, with 7 nucleotides matching TRBD2. J gave up 4 bases and V 5 bases, and 5 bases lay outside the gene matches. The CDR3 totals 14 residues. CDR1 is SGHTA and CDR2 is FQGNSA in the germline V gene. The whole variable domain, filled in from reference TRBV7-2 and TRBJ2-1, reads GAGVSQSPSNKVTEKGKDVELRCDPISGHTALYWYRQSLGQGLEFLIYFQGNSAPDKSGLPSDRFSAERTGGSVSTLTIQRTQQEDSAVYLCASSGGGSYNEQFFGPGTRLTVL.

The chain is built from TRBV6-6 and TRBJ2-3; no firm D call. Trimming shortened V by 5 bases and J by 4 bases, and 7 bases separated the two germline ends. Germline loops: CDR1 MNHNY, CDR2 SVGAGI (reference sequence). This CDR3 has 12 amino acids. The DNA for the CDR3 is TGTGCCAGCAGTCAGAATCCAGATACGCAGTATTTT. Encoded protein: CASSQNPDTQYF.

This clone was observed a handful of times. This sequence joins TRBV6-6 and TRBJ2-3; 14 nucleotides align to TRBD2. Germline CDR1 reads MNHNY; CDR2 reads SVGAGI (reference sequence). CDR3 length equals 16 residues. Germline trimming cut 4 bases from V and 0 bases from J; bases unmatched to any gene: 0. CDR3 residues: CASSWTSGGSTDTQYF. The CDR3, as DNA: TGTGCCAGCAGTTGGACTAGCGGGGGGAGCACAGATACGCAGTATTTT.

The chain employs TRBV11-2 and TRBJ1-3; weak D call: TRBD1 (5 bases). V dropped 4 bases and J dropped 3 bases, with 13 bases sitting between them. Germline assignment: CDR1 SGHAT and CDR2 FQNNGV. The CDR3 runs 15 residues. CDR3 bases: TGTGCCAGCAGCTCAGTTCGGGGGTATGGAAACACCATATATTTT. This translates into CASSSVRGYGNTIYF.

V usage is TRBV7-9 and J usage is TRBJ1-4; 8 nucleotides match TRBD1. The CDR3 covers 14 residues. CDR1 and CDR2 (germline): SEHNR, FQNEAQ (reference sequence). The V and J ends lost 5 bases and 6 bases, in that order; junction bases with no gene match: 5. The CDR3 nucleotides are TGTGCCAGCAGCGAACGGACAGGGTATGAAAAACTGTTTTTT. This encodes CASSERTGYEKLFF.

The chain has TRBV5-8 and TRBJ2-1; D may be TRBD2 (7 bases). The CDR3 spans 15 residues. V shed 4 bases and J shed 5 bases, with 16 bases lying between them. Germline V CDR1 and CDR2: SGHTS, YDEGEE. The CDR3 sequence is CASSRGGGGHNEQFF. CDR3 nucleotide sequence: TGTGCCAGCAGCCGCGGGGGCGGGGGCCACAATGAGCAGTTCTTC.